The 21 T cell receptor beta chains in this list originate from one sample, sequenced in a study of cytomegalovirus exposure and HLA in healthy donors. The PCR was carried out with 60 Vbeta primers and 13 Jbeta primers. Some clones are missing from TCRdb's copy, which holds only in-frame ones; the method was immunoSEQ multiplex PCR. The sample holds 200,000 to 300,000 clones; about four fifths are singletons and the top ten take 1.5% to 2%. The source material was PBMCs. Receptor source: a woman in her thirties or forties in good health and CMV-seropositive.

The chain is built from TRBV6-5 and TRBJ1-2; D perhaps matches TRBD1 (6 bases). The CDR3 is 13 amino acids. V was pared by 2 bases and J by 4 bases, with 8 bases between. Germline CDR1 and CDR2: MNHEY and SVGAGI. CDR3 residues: CASSYVQGYGYTF. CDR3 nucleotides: TGTGCCAGCAGTTACGTACAGGGCTATGGCTACACCTTC.

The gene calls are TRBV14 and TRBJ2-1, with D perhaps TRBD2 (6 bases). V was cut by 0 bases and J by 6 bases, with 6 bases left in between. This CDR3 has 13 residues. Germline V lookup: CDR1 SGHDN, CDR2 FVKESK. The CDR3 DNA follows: TGTGCCAGCAGCCAAGAACTAGCCAATGAGCAGTTCTTC. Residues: CASSQELANEQFF.

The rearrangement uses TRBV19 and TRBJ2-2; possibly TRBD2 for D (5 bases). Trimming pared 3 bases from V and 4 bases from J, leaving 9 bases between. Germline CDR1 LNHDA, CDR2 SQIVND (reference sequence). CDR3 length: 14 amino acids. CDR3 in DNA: TGTGCCAGTAGTATTAACCGGGGCACCGGGGAGCTGTTTTTT. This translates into CASSINRGTGELFF.

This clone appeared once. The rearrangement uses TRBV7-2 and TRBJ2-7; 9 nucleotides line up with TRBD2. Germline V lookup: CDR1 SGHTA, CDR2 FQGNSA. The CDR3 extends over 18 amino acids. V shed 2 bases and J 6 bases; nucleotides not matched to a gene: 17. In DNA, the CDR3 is TGTGCCAGCAGCTTAAGTAGCGGGAGCTACCAATATAGCCCCGAGCAGTACTTC. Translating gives CASSLSSGSYQYSPEQYF.

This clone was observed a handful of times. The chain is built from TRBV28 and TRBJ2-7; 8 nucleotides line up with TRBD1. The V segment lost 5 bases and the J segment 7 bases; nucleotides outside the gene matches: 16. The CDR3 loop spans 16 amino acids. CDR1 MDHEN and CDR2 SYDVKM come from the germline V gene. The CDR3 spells CASSPPFGRGRGEQYF. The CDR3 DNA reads TGTGCCAGCAGTCCCCCCTTTGGCAGGGGGCGTGGAGAGCAGTACTTC.

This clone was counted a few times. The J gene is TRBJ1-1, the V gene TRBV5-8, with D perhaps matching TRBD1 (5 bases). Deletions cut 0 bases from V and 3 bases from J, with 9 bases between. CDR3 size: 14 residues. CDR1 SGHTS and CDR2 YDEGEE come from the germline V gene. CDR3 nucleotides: TGTGCCAGCAGCTTGGAGGGGCGGTACACTGAAGCTTTCTTT. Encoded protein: CASSLEGRYTEAFF.

CDR3 residues: CASSENRGLGEQYF. As DNA, the CDR3 is TGTGCCAGCAGTGAGAACAGGGGGCTTGGTGAGCAGTACTTC. The chain joins TRBV6-1 to TRBJ2-5; 9 bases match TRBD1. From germline, CDR1 is MNHNS and CDR2 SASEGT. The CDR3 contains 14 residues. J was trimmed by 11 bases and V by 3 bases; bases with no gene match: 10.

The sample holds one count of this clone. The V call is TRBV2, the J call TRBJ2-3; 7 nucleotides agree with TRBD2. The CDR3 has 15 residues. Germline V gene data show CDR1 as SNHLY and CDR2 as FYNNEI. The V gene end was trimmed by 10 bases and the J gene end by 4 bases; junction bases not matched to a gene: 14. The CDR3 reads CATGEGLGRPDTQYF. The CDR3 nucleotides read TGTGCCACCGGGGAGGGGCTGGGACGGCCAGATACGCAGTATTTT.

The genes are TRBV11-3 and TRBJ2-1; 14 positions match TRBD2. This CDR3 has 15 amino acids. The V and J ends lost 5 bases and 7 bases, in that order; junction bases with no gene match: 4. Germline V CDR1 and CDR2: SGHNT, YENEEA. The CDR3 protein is CASSRLAGGRNEQFF. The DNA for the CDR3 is TGTGCCAGCAGCCGACTAGCGGGAGGGCGTAATGAGCAGTTCTTC.

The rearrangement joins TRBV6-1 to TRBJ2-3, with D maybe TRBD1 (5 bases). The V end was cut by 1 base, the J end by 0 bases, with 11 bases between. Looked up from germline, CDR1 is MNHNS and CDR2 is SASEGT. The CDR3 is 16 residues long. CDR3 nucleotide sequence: TGTGCCAGCAGTGAAGGGGCAGGGTGGAGCACAGATACGCAGTATTTT. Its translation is CASSEGAGWSTDTQYF.

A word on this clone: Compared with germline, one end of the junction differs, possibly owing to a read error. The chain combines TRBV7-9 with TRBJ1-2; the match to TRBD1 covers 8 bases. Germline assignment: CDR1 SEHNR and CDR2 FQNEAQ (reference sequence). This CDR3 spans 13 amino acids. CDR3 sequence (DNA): TGTTCCAGCAGCTACGGACAGGGACGGGGCTACACCTTC. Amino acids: CSSSYGQGRGYTF.

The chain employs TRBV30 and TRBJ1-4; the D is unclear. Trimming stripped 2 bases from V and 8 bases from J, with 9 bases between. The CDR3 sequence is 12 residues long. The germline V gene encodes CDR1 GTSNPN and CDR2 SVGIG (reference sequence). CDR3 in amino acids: CAWSPSREKLFF. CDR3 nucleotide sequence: TGTGCCTGGAGTCCTAGTCGGGAAAAACTGTTTTTT.

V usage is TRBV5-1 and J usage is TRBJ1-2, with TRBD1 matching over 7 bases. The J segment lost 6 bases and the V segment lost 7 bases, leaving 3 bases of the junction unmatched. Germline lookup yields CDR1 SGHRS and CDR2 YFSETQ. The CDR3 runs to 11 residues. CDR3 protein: CASGTEDGYTF. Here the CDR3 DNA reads TGCGCCAGCGGGACAGAGGATGGCTACACCTTC.

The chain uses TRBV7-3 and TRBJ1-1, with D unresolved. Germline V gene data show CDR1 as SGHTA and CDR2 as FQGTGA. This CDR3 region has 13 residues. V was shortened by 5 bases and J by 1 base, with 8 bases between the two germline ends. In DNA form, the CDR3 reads TGTGCCAGCAGCGGGCAGGAGAACACTGAAGCTTTCTTT. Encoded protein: CASSGQENTEAFF.

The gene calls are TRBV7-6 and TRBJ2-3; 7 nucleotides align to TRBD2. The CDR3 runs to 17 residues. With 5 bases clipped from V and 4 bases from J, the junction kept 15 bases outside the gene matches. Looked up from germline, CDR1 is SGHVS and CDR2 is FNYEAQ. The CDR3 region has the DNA TGTGCCAGCAGCCCCCTTCGTGGCGGGAGTTCCGCAGATACGCAGTATTTT. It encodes CASSPLRGGSSADTQYF.

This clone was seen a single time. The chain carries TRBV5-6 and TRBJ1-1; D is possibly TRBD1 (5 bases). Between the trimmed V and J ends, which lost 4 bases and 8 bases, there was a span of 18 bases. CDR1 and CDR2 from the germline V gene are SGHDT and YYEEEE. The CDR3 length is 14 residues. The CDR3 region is CASSITGGEAEAFF. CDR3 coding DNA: TGTGCCAGCAGCATCACGGGGGGGGAAGCCGAAGCTTTCTTT.

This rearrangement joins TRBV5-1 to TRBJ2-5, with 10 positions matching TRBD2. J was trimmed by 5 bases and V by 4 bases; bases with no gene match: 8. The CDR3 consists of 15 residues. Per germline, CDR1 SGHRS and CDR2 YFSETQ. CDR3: CASSEAGLAVETQYF. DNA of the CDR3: TGCGCCAGCAGCGAGGCCGGACTAGCGGTTGAGACCCAGTACTTC.

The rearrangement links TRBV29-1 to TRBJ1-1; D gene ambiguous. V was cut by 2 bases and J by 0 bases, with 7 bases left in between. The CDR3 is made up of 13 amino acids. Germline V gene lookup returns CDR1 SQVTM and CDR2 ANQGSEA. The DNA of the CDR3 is TGCAGCGTTGAAAACAGTATGAACACTGAAGCTTTCTTT. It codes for CSVENSMNTEAFF.

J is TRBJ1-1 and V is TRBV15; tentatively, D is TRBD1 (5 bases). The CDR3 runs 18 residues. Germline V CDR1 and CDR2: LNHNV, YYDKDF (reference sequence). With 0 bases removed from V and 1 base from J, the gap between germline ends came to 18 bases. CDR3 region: CATSRDLVYSGENTEAFF. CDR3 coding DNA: TGTGCCACCAGCAGAGATCTAGTTTATTCGGGGGAGAACACTGAAGCTTTCTTT.

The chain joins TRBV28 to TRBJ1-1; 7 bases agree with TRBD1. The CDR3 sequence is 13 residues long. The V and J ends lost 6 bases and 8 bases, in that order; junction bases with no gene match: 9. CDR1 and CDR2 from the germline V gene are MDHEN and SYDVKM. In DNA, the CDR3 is TGTGCCAGCAGCCTGACAGGGATCGAAGAAGCTTTCTTT. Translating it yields CASSLTGIEEAFF.

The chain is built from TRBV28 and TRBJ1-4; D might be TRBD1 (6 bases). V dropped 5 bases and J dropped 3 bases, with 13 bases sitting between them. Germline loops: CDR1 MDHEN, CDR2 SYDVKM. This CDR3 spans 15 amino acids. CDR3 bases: TGTGCCAGCAGTCCTACAGGGATACCTAATGAAAAACTGTTTTTT. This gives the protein CASSPTGIPNEKLFF.